These 17 T cell receptor beta chains were all obtained from the same sample, sequenced in a study of T cells in tumors after PD-1 blockade. Only in-frame clones appear in the TCRdb table, and some are missing; sequencing was by immunoSEQ multiplex PCR. This table has approximately 15,000 clones, nearly 85% appearing once. The sample was PBMCs, taken after anti-PD-1 treatment. The receptors stem from a human donor with basal cell carcinoma.

The chain employs TRBV11-1 and TRBJ1-1; 10 nucleotides align to TRBD1. Germline CDR1 and CDR2: SGHAT and FQDESV (reference sequence). This CDR3 comprises 14 residues. The ends lost 5 bases at V and 2 bases at J; junction bases unmatched: 2. The CDR3 loop is CASSRTGGNTEAFF. In nucleotides, the CDR3 is TGTGCCAGCAGCCGGACAGGGGGAAACACTGAAGCTTTCTTT.

This chain joins TRBV29-1 and TRBJ2-5; D possibly corresponds to TRBD1 (6 bases). Germline V gives CDR1 SQVTM, CDR2 ANQGSEA. Trimming removed 6 bases at V and 1 base at J, with 12 bases between. The CDR3 contains 13 residues. CDR3 in DNA: TGCAGCGTATACAGGGCGGGCCAAGAGACCCAGTACTTC. Its translation is CSVYRAGQETQYF.

The chain is built from TRBV30 and TRBJ1-6, with D unclear. The germline V gene encodes CDR1 GTSNPN and CDR2 SVGIG (reference sequence). The CDR3 spans 13 residues. V shed 4 bases and J shed 7 bases, with 11 bases lying between them. CDR3 loop: CAWTPETNSPLHF. Here the CDR3 DNA reads TGTGCCTGGACCCCGGAGACCAATTCACCCCTCCACTTT.

The chain joins TRBV2 to TRBJ2-3; D is tentatively TRBD1 or TRBD2 (5 bases each). Germline values: CDR1 SNHLY, CDR2 FYNNEI. The CDR3 runs 12 residues. V lost 1 base and J 6 bases, leaving 5 bases between the germline ends. The CDR3 reads CASSEGGDTQYF. The CDR3 DNA follows: TGTGCCAGCAGTGAAGGGGGGGATACGCAGTATTTT.

The chain carries TRBV5-3 and TRBJ1-2, with 12 bases fitting TRBD1. TRBV5-3 is an open reading frame, and its role is uncertain. V lost 3 bases and J lost 4; bases outside the gene matches: 7. The CDR3 is 16 residues long. The CDR3 loop reads CARSCTGTGGRYGYTF. As DNA, the CDR3 is TGTGCCAGAAGCTGTACCGGGACAGGGGGCCGCTATGGCTACACCTTC.

The rearrangement uses TRBV6-6 and TRBJ1-6, with 7 nucleotides matching TRBD1. After removal of 2 bases from V and 5 bases from J, the junction contained 6 bases not matched to a gene. Germline V gives CDR1 MNHNY, CDR2 SVGAGI (reference sequence). The CDR3 extends over 16 amino acids. CDR3 DNA sequence: TGTGCCAGCAGTTACGGGGAGGGGGCTAATAATTCACCCCTCCACTTT. Its translation: CASSYGEGANNSPLHF.

CDR3 DNA sequence: TGTGCCAGCTCCCTCACCCGGGAGAATACGCAGTATTTT. This encodes CASSLTRENTQYF. This chain uses TRBV18 with TRBJ2-3; D perhaps matches TRBD2 (6 bases). Trimming took off 6 bases at V and 7 bases at J, with 14 bases between the two ends. CDR1 and CDR2 (germline): KGHSH, LQKENI. The CDR3 runs 13 residues. The whole variable domain, remainder taken from reference TRBV18 and TRBJ2-3, is NAGVMQNPRHLVRRRGQEARLRCSPMKGHSHVYWYRQLPEEGLKFMVYLQKENIIDESGMPKERFSAEFPKEGPSILRIQQVVRGDSAAYFCASSLTRENTQYFGPGTRLTVL.

This clone has more than one count but fewer than ten. J is TRBJ1-5 and V is TRBV7-8, with a tentative D call TRBD1 (6 bases). The CDR3 spans 14 residues. Deletions cut 4 bases from V and 7 bases from J, with 14 bases between. Germline loops: CDR1 SGHVS, CDR2 FQNEAQ. The CDR3 DNA reads as TGTGCCAGCAGCTATAGCGACAGGTACCAGCCCCAGCATTTT. Protein: CASSYSDRYQPQHF.

CDR3 coding DNA: TGTGCCAGCAAAGAACAGGGGACCCAGTACTTC. Its protein product is CASKEQGTQYF. This rearrangement joins TRBV2 to TRBJ2-5, with a weak D call TRBD1 (6 bases). V lost 7 bases and J lost 7, with 10 bases in between. This CDR3 is 11 amino acids long. Germline V gives CDR1 SNHLY, CDR2 FYNNEI.

The chain couples TRBV11-3 to TRBJ1-5, with D hard to call. This CDR3 region has 13 residues. The ends were cut back, 1 base at V and 5 bases at J, with 6 bases in the middle. Per germline, CDR1 SGHNT and CDR2 YENEEA. CDR3 sequence: CASSLASYQPQHF. The CDR3 region has the DNA TGTGCCAGCAGCTTAGCAAGCTATCAGCCCCAGCATTTT.

The chain links TRBV10-3 to TRBJ2-6; 12 bases fit TRBD1. The V segment lost 7 bases and the J segment 3 bases; nucleotides outside the gene matches: 13. This CDR3 has 19 amino acids. Germline loops: CDR1 ENHRY, CDR2 SYGVKD. CDR3 in DNA: TGTGCCATCACCGGACAACCGGGACAGGGGGCGGTTGGGGCCAACGTCCTGACTTTC. As protein: CAITGQPGQGAVGANVLTF.

The rearrangement uses TRBV6-5 and TRBJ2-1; TRBD2 matches at 7 bases. CDR3 length: 16 residues. The V gene's germline CDR1 is MNHEY and CDR2 SVGAGI. The J segment lost 8 bases and the V segment lost 2 bases, leaving 12 bases of the junction unmatched. The CDR3 reads CASSYGGGSIGYEQFF. The CDR3 bases are TGTGCCAGCAGTTACGGAGGCGGGAGCATAGGGTATGAGCAGTTCTTC.

The gene calls are TRBV2 and TRBJ1-1; D not certain. The CDR3 is made up of 13 amino acids. Per germline, CDR1 SNHLY and CDR2 FYNNEI. V dropped 6 bases and J dropped 3 bases, with 11 bases sitting between them. DNA for the CDR3: TGTGCCAGCAGCGACTCCGGGGACACTGAAGCTTTCTTT. Amino acid sequence: CASSDSGDTEAFF.

This sequence joins TRBV5-4 and TRBJ2-1; D is unresolved. CDR1 SGHNT and CDR2 YYREEE come from the germline V gene (reference sequence). V dropped 6 bases and J dropped 7 bases, with 8 bases sitting between them. This CDR3 spans 11 amino acids. CDR3 protein: CASKQMNEQFF. CDR3 in DNA: TGTGCCAGCAAACAGATGAATGAGCAGTTCTTC.

The chain is built from TRBV9 and TRBJ2-5, with 10 bases identical to TRBD1. Germline V gene sequence: CDR1 SGDLS, CDR2 YYNGEE. Unmatched junction bases numbered 4, after V lost 0 bases and J lost 2 bases. The CDR3 extends over 16 amino acids. CDR3 bases: TGTGCCAGCAGCGTAGGTGGGACAGGGGCTCAAGAGACCCAGTACTTC. Protein: CASSVGGTGAQETQYF. Based on the CDR3 plus reference TRBV9 and TRBJ2-5, the full variable domain is DSGVTQTPKHLITATGQRVTLRCSPRSGDLSVYWYQQSLDQGLQFLIQYYNGEERAKGNILERFSAQQFPDLHSELNLSSLELGDSALYFCASSVGGTGAQETQYFGPGTRLLVL.

DNA for the CDR3: TGTGCCAGTAGTATAGACGGGGGGCGCCGCTACGAGCAGTACTTC. Translating gives CASSIDGGRRYEQYF. The chain couples TRBV19 to TRBJ2-7, with a weak D call TRBD2 (7 bases). Trimming stripped 0 bases from V and 3 bases from J, with 12 bases between. CDR3 length: 15 residues. The germline V gene encodes CDR1 LNHDA and CDR2 SQIVND (reference sequence).

A few counts support this clone. The rearrangement uses TRBV6-1 and TRBJ1-5, with a weak D call TRBD1 (6 bases). Germline V gene sequence: CDR1 MNHNS, CDR2 SASEGT. Trimming removed 3 bases from V and 6 bases from J, with 12 bases in between. The CDR3 has 14 amino acids. Here the CDR3 reads CASSEGGQGQPQHF. CDR3 in DNA: TGTGCCAGCAGTGAGGGGGGGCAGGGTCAGCCCCAGCATTTT.